This T cell receptor (beta chain) emerged from a study of T cells expressing NK-cell markers. About the study: Researchers got TCR beta repertoires out of sorted CD3+CD56+NKG2C+, CD3+CD56+NKG2C- and CD3+CD56-NKG2C+ T cells. Most of the eight sequenced donors tested HCMV-seropositive; one tested seronegative. Study-level results: One observes that, in a handful of donors, these clonotypes were also the leading ones within the CD3+CD56-NKG2C+ fraction.

5'RACE template switching with UMIs generated TCR beta cDNA. TCRdb re-called the 5' RACE reads and catalogs CDR3 proteins one per entry, DNA excluded. Here the sample table reports about 450,000 distinct CDR3 sequences. Remarks on this clonotype: What it binds is not known.

This CDR3 has 14 amino acids. Germline V gene lookup returns CDR1 LGHNA and CDR2 YSLEER. Sequencing used blood T cells: a sorted CD56 or NKG2C T cell subset, CD4+ or CD8+ T cells, or bulk PBMC T cells (not recorded which). The chain has TRBV4-3 and TRBJ1-1. This sequence originates from a woman between 18 and 69 years old in good health. Here the CDR3 reads CASSQDWQLTEAFF.